A single sample gave rise to the 29 T cell receptor beta chains below, sequenced in a study of CD8+CD57+ T cells in acquired aplastic anemia. Genomic DNA provided the template from which TCR beta VDJ and CDR3 profiles were obtained. TCRdb independently ran MiXCR on the reads; one entry per CDR3 protein. Among 200,000 or so distinct CDR3 sequences listed, about three fifths were seen once. Sequencing was performed on sorted CD4+, CD8+, or CD8+CD57+ T cells (not recorded which) from PBMCs. The receptors were gathered from a human donor with severe aplastic anemia or a healthy control (not recorded which).

The gene calls are TRBV10-3 and TRBJ1-2; 9 bases align to TRBD1. V shed 7 bases, J shed 2 bases, and the junction held 2 bases outside the gene matches. CDR1 is ENHRY, CDR2 SYGVKD, per germline. The CDR3 contains 13 residues. Written as DNA, the CDR3 is TGTGCCATCAAAGGACAGGGGAACTATGGCTACACCTTC. Protein: CAIKGQGNYGYTF.

This sequence joins TRBV7-2 and TRBJ1-1; the match to TRBD1 covers 7 bases. This CDR3 is 13 amino acids long. In germline, CDR1 is SGHTA, CDR2 FQGNSA. J lost 4 bases, V lost 5 bases, and 4 bases had no gene match. The CDR3 coding sequence is TGTGCCAGCAGCGCCGGGACAGCCACTGAAGCTTTCTTT. Amino acids: CASSAGTATEAFF.

The chain uses TRBV7-3 and TRBJ1-1; D not resolved. V was cut by 1 base and J by 4 bases, with 7 bases left in between. Germline V CDR1 and CDR2: SGHTA, FQGTGA. The CDR3 contains 13 residues. CDR3 loop: CASSLNMGTEAFF. CDR3 sequence (DNA): TGTGCCAGCAGCTTAAACATGGGCACTGAAGCTTTCTTT.

The genes are TRBV9 and TRBJ2-7; 8 bases map to TRBD2. After removal of 0 bases from V and 7 bases from J, the junction contained 6 bases not matched to a gene. Germline V gives CDR1 SGDLS, CDR2 YYNGEE. CDR3 size: 14 residues. This chain's CDR3 is CASSVDGGAWEQYF. CDR3 DNA sequence: TGTGCCAGCAGCGTAGACGGGGGGGCTTGGGAGCAGTACTTC.

This clonotype came up a few times. The chain has TRBV20-1 and TRBJ2-1; 12 bases line up with TRBD2. The CDR3 runs 14 residues. With 3 bases clipped from V and 9 bases from J, the junction kept 6 bases outside the gene matches. The germline V gene has CDR1 DFQATT and CDR2 SNEGSKA (reference sequence). As DNA, the CDR3 is TGCAGTGCTAGTACGACTAGCGGGGGACCTGAGCAGTTCTTC. Its protein product is CSASTTSGGPEQFF.

There are many counts of this clonotype. The chain employs TRBV2 and TRBJ1-1, with a weak D call TRBD1 (6 bases). The CDR3 spans 17 residues. Germline V gene data show CDR1 as SNHLY and CDR2 as FYNNEI. Trimming left V 3 bases short and J 1 base short, with 18 bases between. CDR3 in amino acids: CASSDPITGFGNTEAFF. CDR3 DNA: TGTGCCAGCAGTGACCCAATAACAGGGTTTGGGAACACTGAAGCTTTCTTT.

This chain uses TRBV10-3 with TRBJ2-7; either TRBD1 or TRBD2 may fit D (5 bases each). Germline loops: CDR1 ENHRY, CDR2 SYGVKD. This CDR3 has 15 residues. V gave up 6 bases and J gave up 0 bases, with 15 bases separating them. The CDR3 DNA follows: TGTGCCATCAGGGGACGTTGGGACGACTCCTACGAGCAGTACTTC. Its translation is CAIRGRWDDSYEQYF.

In regard to this clonotype: Lacking the conserved final phenylalanine or tryptophan, this CDR3 likely reflects a read error. V and J are TRBV7-2 and TRBJ1-1, with no clear D. Trimming removed 2 bases at V and 2 bases at J, with 6 bases between. The CDR3 runs to 13 residues. In germline, CDR1 is SGHTA, CDR2 FQGNSA. The CDR3 DNA reads TGTGCCAGCAGCTTAATCAGAAACACTGAAGCTTTCTTA. Protein: CASSLIRNTEAFL.

A note on this clonotype: Given a much more abundant clone one base away, this may be a read error. The chain has TRBV28 and TRBJ1-2; D gene ambiguous. The germline V gene has CDR1 MDHEN and CDR2 SYDVKM. There are 13 residues in the CDR3. CDR3 nucleotides: TGTGCCAGCAGTTTCATGGTGAGCTATGGCTACGCCTTC. Translation gives CASSFMVSYGYAF.

This chain uses TRBV5-6 with TRBJ1-2; 7 positions match TRBD1. The CDR3 runs 15 residues. V shed 0 bases and J 6 bases; nucleotides not matched to a gene: 8. Germline V CDR1 and CDR2: SGHDT, YYEEEE. This chain's CDR3 is CASSLARQGGHGYTF. The CDR3 DNA follows: TGTGCCAGCAGCTTGGCGAGACAGGGCGGCCATGGCTACACCTTC.

The chain is built from TRBV2 and TRBJ2-7, with a tentative D call TRBD2 (5 bases). There are 14 residues in the CDR3. The V gene lost 0 bases and the J gene lost 6 bases, with 12 bases spanning the gap. The germline CDR1 and CDR2 sequences are SNHLY and FYNNEI. CDR3 in DNA: TGTGCCAGCAGTGAAGCAGAGGGTACATCCGAGCAGTACTTC. Translated: CASSEAEGTSEQYF.

The chain couples TRBV20-1 to TRBJ2-7; possible D gene TRBD1, 5 bases. From germline, CDR1 is DFQATT and CDR2 SNEGSKA (reference sequence). The CDR3 has 13 residues. V was shortened by 0 bases and J by 2 bases, with 8 bases between the two germline ends. The CDR3 spells CSARDGHTYEQYF. The CDR3 DNA reads as TGCAGTGCTAGAGATGGACACACCTACGAGCAGTACTTC.

The V call is TRBV7-3, the J call TRBJ2-7; TRBD2 aligns across 8 bases. The V and J ends lost 5 bases and 2 bases, in that order; junction bases with no gene match: 5. The CDR3 has 14 residues. Germline V gene lookup returns CDR1 SGHTA and CDR2 FQGTGA. CDR3 bases: TGTGCCAGCAGCCAAAGCGGGGGCACCTACGAGCAGTACTTC. Its translation is CASSQSGGTYEQYF.

The rearrangement uses TRBV24-1 and TRBJ1-2; 11 bases line up with TRBD1. V lost 2 bases and J lost 3; bases outside the gene matches: 10. The CDR3 spans 18 residues. Germline V gene sequence: CDR1 KGHDR, CDR2 SFDVKD. The CDR3 protein is CATSDSPPGQGADYGYTF. CDR3 DNA: TGTGCCACCAGTGATTCCCCTCCCGGACAGGGGGCAGACTATGGCTACACCTTC.

This sequence joins TRBV7-8 and TRBJ2-1; no firm D call. This CDR3 region has 14 residues. Germline V gene sequence: CDR1 SGHVS, CDR2 FQNEAQ. V lost 1 base, J lost 8 bases, and 12 bases lay in between. CDR3 nucleotides: TGTGCCAGCAGCTTAGATGCAGGTATCTATGAGCAGTTCTTC. Translating it yields CASSLDAGIYEQFF.

The chain is built from TRBV5-1 and TRBJ2-1, with D perhaps TRBD1 (5 bases). The CDR3 spans 13 residues. Trimming removed 0 bases from V and 8 bases from J, with 9 bases in between. CDR1 SGHRS and CDR2 YFSETQ come from the germline V gene. The CDR3, as DNA: TGCGCCAGCAGCTTGGACAGGATTTATGAGCAGTTCTTC. This sequence encodes CASSLDRIYEQFF.

The chain links TRBV20-1 to TRBJ2-7; D call uncertain. V shed 7 bases and J shed 0 bases, with 13 bases lying between them. This CDR3 region has 13 residues. CDR1 is DFQATT and CDR2 is SNEGSKA in the germline V gene (reference sequence). The CDR3 region has the DNA TGCAGTGTCGGCAGAGTGATCTCCTACGAGCAGTACTTC. It translates to CSVGRVISYEQYF.

The gene calls are TRBV19 and TRBJ2-5, with TRBD1 matching over 7 bases. The junction had 5 bases not matched to a gene; V was cut back by 5 bases and J by 2 bases. The germline V gene has CDR1 LNHDA and CDR2 SQIVND (reference sequence). The CDR3 is 14 residues long. Written as DNA, the CDR3 is TGTGCCAGTAGTCTTGACAGGGCGCAAGAGACCCAGTACTTC. Translated, it gives CASSLDRAQETQYF.

This sequence joins TRBV19 and TRBJ1-5; TRBD1 aligns across 7 bases. This CDR3 region has 13 residues. V was pared by 7 bases and J by 7 bases, with 7 bases of the junction left unmatched. The V gene's germline CDR1 is LNHDA and CDR2 SQIVND (reference sequence). The CDR3 nucleotides read TGTGCCAGTACAGGGGGAGTAAGGCAGCCCCAGCATTTT. It encodes CASTGGVRQPQHF. The full variable domain, rest sourced from reference TRBV19 and TRBJ1-5, is DGGITQSPKYLFRKEGQNVTLSCEQNLNHDAMYWYRQDPGQGLRLIYYSQIVNDFQKGDIAEGYSVSREKKESFPLTVTSAQKNPTAFYLCASTGGVRQPQHFGDGTRLSIL.

The chain joins TRBV29-1 to TRBJ2-3; maybe TRBD1 (5 bases). The V end lost 4 bases, the J end lost 3 bases, and 11 bases lay between the germline ends. The germline V gene has CDR1 SQVTM and CDR2 ANQGSEA. This CDR3 is built from 13 residues. The CDR3 spells CSVGQGRTDTQYF. CDR3 coding DNA: TGCAGCGTTGGGCAGGGTAGGACAGATACGCAGTATTTT.

V usage is TRBV7-3 and J usage is TRBJ2-7, with TRBD1 as a possible D gene (6 bases). V lost 5 bases and J lost 4, with 21 bases in between. Germline V gene sequence: CDR1 SGHTA, CDR2 FQGTGA. The CDR3 loop spans 16 amino acids. This CDR3 reads CASSIGQTSYEYEQYF. In DNA, the CDR3 is TGTGCCAGCAGCATCGGACAGACGAGTTATGAATACGAGCAGTACTTC.

The sample holds many counts of this clonotype. V gene TRBV6-4 combines with J gene TRBJ2-3; possibly TRBD2 for D (7 bases). Germline-derived CDR1 and CDR2 are MRHNA and SNTAGT. V lost 8 bases to trimming and J lost 4 bases, with 25 bases between them. The CDR3 runs to 17 residues. CDR3 DNA sequence: TGTGCCAGCTCCGCTCGGGAAGGGGGGGGCCGAGCAGATACGCAGTATTTT. As protein: CASSAREGGGRADTQYF.

V is TRBV19 and J is TRBJ2-7, with 7 nucleotides matching TRBD2. The V gene's germline CDR1 is LNHDA and CDR2 SQIVND (reference sequence). This CDR3 contains 15 residues. Trimming cost V 3 bases and J 0 bases; bases outside gene matches: 5. Written as DNA, the CDR3 is TGTGCCAGTAGTATGGGCGGGGGAAGCTCCTACGAGCAGTACTTC. Residues: CASSMGGGSSYEQYF.

This clonotype was counted between two and nine times. The genes are TRBV27 and TRBJ2-7; D is possibly TRBD1 (6 bases). Germline lookup yields CDR1 MNHEY and CDR2 SMNVEV (reference sequence). Deletions cut 0 bases from V and 0 bases from J, with 12 bases between. CDR3 size: 16 residues. CDR3 DNA: TGTGCCAGCAGTTTATCACCCCAGGGGAGCTCCTACGAGCAGTACTTC. It yields the protein CASSLSPQGSSYEQYF.

V usage is TRBV19 and J usage is TRBJ2-1; 10 nucleotides match TRBD2. With 2 bases clipped from V and 6 bases from J, the junction kept 10 bases outside the gene matches. CDR3 length: 17 amino acids. Germline V gene data show CDR1 as LNHDA and CDR2 as SQIVND (reference sequence). The CDR3 DNA follows: TGTGCCAGTAGTATACTAGCGGGAGCTAAGATGAGCAATGAGCAGTTCTTC. Encoded protein: CASSILAGAKMSNEQFF. Filled out from reference TRBV19 and TRBJ2-1, the complete variable domain reads DGGITQSPKYLFRKEGQNVTLSCEQNLNHDAMYWYRQDPGQGLRLIYYSQIVNDFQKGDIAEGYSVSREKKESFPLTVTSAQKNPTAFYLCASSILAGAKMSNEQFFGPGTRLTVL.

As regards this clonotype: One junction end disagrees with the germline gene, perhaps due to a read error. The rearrangement uses TRBV2 and TRBJ1-2; 7 bases are a match to TRBD1. Germline V gene sequence: CDR1 SNHLY, CDR2 FYNNEI. This CDR3 region has 14 residues. The CDR3 DNA reads TGTGTCAGCAGTGAAGGGGACAGTAACTATGGCTACACCTTC. Amino acid sequence: CVSSEGDSNYGYTF.

This clonotype was observed a handful of times. This rearrangement joins TRBV10-3 to TRBJ1-6, with D unclear. There are 16 residues in the CDR3. Germline CDR1 reads ENHRY; CDR2 reads SYGVKD. With 2 bases removed from V and 8 bases from J, the gap between germline ends came to 16 bases. The CDR3 bases are TGTGCCATCAGTGAGGTAGCGGGATACACGCATTCACCCCTCCACTTT. Its protein product is CAISEVAGYTHSPLHF.

This clonotype was recorded a few times. V and J are TRBV9 and TRBJ2-5, with TRBD2 matching 8 bases. V was pared by 2 bases and J by 5 bases, with 5 bases of the junction left unmatched. Germline-derived CDR1 and CDR2 are SGDLS and YYNGEE. The CDR3 contains 14 residues. In DNA form, the CDR3 reads TGTGCCAGCAGCGTCGGGGGGGTTCAGGAGACCCAGTACTTC. Its translation: CASSVGGVQETQYF.

J is TRBJ2-7 and V is TRBV7-2; 9 nucleotides align to TRBD1. Germline loops: CDR1 SGHTA, CDR2 FQGNSA. The CDR3 runs 13 residues. Unmatched junction bases numbered 5, after V lost 6 bases and J lost 5 bases. The CDR3 region is CASSRTGVDEQYF. CDR3 DNA sequence: TGTGCCAGCAGTCGGACAGGGGTCGACGAGCAGTACTTC.